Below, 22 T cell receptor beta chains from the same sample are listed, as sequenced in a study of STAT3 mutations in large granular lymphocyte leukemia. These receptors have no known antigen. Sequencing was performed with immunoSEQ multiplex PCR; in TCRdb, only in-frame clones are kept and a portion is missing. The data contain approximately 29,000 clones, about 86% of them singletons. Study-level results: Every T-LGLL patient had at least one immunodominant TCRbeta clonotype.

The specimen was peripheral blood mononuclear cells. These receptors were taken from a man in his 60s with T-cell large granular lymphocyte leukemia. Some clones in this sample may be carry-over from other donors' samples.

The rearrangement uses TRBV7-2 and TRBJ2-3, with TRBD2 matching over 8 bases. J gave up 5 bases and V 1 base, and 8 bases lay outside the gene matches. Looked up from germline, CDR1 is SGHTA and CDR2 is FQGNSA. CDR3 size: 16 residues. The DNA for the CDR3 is TGTGCCAGCAGCTTAGGGGGTAGCGGGATCGGAGATACGCAGTATTTT. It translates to CASSLGGSGIGDTQYF.

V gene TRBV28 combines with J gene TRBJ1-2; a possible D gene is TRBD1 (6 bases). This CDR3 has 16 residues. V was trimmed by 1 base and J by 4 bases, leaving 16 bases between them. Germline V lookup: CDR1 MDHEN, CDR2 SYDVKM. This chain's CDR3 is CASSLLGQGRGYGYTF. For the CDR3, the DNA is TGTGCCAGCAGTTTATTGGGTCAGGGGCGGGGCTATGGCTACACCTTC.

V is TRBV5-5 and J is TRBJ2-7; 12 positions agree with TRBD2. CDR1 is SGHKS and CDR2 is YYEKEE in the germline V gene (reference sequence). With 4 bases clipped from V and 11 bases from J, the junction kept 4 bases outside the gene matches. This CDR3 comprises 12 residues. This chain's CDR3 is CASSRLAGVEYF. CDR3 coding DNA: TGTGCCAGCAGCCGACTAGCGGGAGTGGAGTACTTC.

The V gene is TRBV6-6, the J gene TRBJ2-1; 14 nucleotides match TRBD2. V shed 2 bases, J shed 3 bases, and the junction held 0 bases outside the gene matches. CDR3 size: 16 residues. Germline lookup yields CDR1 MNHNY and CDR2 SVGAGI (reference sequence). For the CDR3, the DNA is TGTGCCAGCAGTTACGGACTAGCGGGAGGCTACAATGAGCAGTTCTTC. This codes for CASSYGLAGGYNEQFF.

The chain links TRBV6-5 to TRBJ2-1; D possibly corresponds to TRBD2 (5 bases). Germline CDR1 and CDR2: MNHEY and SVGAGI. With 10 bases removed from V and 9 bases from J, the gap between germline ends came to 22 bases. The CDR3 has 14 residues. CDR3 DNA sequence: TGTGCCACCTCTGACCAACTAGTAGGGAGTGAGCAGTTCTTC. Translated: CATSDQLVGSEQFF.

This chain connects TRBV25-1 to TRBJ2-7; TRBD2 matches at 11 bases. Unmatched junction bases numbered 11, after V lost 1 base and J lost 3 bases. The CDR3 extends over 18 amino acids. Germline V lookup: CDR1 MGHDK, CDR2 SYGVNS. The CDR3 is CASSESSGASGRIYEQYF. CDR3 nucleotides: TGTGCCAGCAGTGAATCCTCGGGGGCTAGCGGGAGGATCTACGAGCAGTACTTC.

This CDR3 is CSVEESTGTGYEQYF. The CDR3 nucleotides read TGCAGCGTTGAGGAGAGTACCGGGACAGGGTACGAGCAGTACTTC. This rearrangement joins TRBV29-1 to TRBJ2-7; 9 bases are shared with TRBD1. The CDR3 loop spans 15 amino acids. With V trimmed by 3 bases and J by 4 bases, 10 bases remained unmatched. Germline V gene sequence: CDR1 SQVTM, CDR2 ANQGSEA.

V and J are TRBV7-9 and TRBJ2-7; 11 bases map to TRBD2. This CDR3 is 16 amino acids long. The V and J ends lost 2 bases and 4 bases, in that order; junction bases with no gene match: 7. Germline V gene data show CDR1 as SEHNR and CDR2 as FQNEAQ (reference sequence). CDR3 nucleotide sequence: TGTGCCAGCAGCTTACCTCTAGCGGGAGGCAGGTACGAGCAGTACTTC. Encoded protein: CASSLPLAGGRYEQYF.

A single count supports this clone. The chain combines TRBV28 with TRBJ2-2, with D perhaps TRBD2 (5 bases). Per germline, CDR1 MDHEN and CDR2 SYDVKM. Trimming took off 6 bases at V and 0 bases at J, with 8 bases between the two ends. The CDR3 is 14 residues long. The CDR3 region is CASSRGSNTGELFF. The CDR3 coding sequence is TGTGCCAGCAGCCGAGGGTCGAACACCGGGGAGCTGTTTTTT. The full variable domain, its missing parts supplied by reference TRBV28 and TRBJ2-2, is DVKVTQSSRYLVKRTGEKVFLECVQDMDHENMFWYRQDPGLGLRLIYFSYDVKMKEKGDIPEGYSVSREKKERFSLILESASTNQTSMYLCASSRGSNTGELFFGEGSRLTVL.

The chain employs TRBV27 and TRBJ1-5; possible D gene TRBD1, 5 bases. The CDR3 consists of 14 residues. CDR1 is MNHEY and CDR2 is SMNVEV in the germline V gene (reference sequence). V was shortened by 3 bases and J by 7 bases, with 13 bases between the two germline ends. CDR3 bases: TGTGCCAGCAGTTTCGAGGGGTTAGGACAGCCCCAGCATTTT. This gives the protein CASSFEGLGQPQHF.

The CDR3 sequence is CASSLAGFYNSPLHF. The CDR3, as DNA: TGTGCCAGCAGCTTGGCAGGATTCTATAATTCACCCCTCCACTTT. The V and J genes are TRBV5-6 and TRBJ1-6, with no clear D. CDR1 and CDR2 (germline): SGHDT, YYEEEE. The V and J ends lost 0 bases and 3 bases respectively, with 7 bases between them. This CDR3 comprises 15 residues.

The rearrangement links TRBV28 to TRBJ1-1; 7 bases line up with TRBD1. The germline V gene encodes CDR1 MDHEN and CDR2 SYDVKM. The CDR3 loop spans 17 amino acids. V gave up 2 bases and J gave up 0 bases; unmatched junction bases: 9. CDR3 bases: TGTGCCAGCAGTTTAGCCGGATGGACAGGTCTGAACACTGAAGCTTTCTTT. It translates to CASSLAGWTGLNTEAFF.

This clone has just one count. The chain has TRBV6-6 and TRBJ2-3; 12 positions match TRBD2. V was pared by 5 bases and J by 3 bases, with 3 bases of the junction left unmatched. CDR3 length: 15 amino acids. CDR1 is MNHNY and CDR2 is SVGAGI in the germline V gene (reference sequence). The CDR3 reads CASSKTSGGTDTQYF. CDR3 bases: TGTGCCAGCAGTAAGACTAGCGGGGGAACAGATACGCAGTATTTT.

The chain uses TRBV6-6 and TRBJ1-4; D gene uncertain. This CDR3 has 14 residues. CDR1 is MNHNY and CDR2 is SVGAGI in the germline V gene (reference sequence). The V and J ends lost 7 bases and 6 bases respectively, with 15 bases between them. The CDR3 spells CASTPDQVYEKLFF. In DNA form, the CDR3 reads TGTGCCAGCACCCCCGATCAGGTGTATGAAAAACTGTTTTTT.

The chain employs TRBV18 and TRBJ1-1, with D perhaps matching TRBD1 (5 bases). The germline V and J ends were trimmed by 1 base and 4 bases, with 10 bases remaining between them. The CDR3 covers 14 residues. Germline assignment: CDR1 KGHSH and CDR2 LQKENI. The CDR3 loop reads CASSPQGSGTEAFF. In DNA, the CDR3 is TGTGCCAGCTCACCACAGGGGTCGGGCACTGAAGCTTTCTTT.

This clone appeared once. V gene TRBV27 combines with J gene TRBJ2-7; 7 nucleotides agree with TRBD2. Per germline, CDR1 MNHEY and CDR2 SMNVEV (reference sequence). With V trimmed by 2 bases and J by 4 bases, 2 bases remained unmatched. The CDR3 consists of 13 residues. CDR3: CASSLTSAYEQYF. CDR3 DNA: TGTGCCAGCAGTTTAACTAGCGCATACGAGCAGTACTTC.

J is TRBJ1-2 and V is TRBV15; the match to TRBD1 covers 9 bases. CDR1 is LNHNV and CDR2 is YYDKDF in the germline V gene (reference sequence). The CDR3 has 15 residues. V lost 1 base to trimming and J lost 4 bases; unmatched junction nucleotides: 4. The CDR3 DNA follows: TGTGCCACCAGCAGAGCTACAGGGGGCATCTATGGCTACACCTTC. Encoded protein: CATSRATGGIYGYTF.

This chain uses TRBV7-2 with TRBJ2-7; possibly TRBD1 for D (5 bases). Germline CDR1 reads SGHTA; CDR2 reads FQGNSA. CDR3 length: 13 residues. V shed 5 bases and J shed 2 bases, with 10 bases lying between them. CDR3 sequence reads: CASSIQVTYEQYF. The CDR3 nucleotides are TGTGCCAGCAGCATACAGGTAACCTACGAGCAGTACTTC. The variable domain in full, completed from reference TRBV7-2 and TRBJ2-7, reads GAGVSQSPSNKVTEKGKDVELRCDPISGHTALYWYRQSLGQGLEFLIYFQGNSAPDKSGLPSDRFSAERTGGSVSTLTIQRTQQEDSAVYLCASSIQVTYEQYFGPGTRLTVT.

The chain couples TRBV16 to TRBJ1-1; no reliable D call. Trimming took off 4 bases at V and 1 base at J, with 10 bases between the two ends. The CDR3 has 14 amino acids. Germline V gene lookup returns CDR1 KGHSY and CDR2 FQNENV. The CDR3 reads CASSPKAANTEAFF. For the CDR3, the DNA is TGTGCCAGCAGCCCAAAAGCAGCGAACACTGAAGCTTTCTTT.

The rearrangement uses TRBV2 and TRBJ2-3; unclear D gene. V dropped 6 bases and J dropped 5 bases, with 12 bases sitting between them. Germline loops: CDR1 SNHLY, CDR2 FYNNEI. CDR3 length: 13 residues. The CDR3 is CASSAPLEDTQYF. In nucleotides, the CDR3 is TGTGCCAGCAGCGCCCCTCTCGAAGATACGCAGTATTTT.

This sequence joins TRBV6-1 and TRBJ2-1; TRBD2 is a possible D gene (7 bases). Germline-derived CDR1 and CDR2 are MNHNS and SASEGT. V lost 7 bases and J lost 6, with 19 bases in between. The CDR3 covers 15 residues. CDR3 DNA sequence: TGTGCCAGCACCCTGGGGGGGGCCGGTGCCAATGAGCAGTTCTTC. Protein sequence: CASTLGGAGANEQFF.

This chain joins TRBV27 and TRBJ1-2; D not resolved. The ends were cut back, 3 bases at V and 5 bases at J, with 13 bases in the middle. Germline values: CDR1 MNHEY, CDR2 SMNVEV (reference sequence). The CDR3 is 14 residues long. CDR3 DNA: TGTGCCAGCAGTTTGCGGGCCCCAGGATATGGCTACACCTTC. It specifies CASSLRAPGYGYTF.